The clone carrying this T cell receptor beta chain occurred many times. The antigen is undetermined. Time point defined: persistent/refractory GD, antithyroid drugs over 5 years with positive TRAb. PBMC-derived RNA was used for the TCR library. Peripheral blood, 8.5 to 10 milliliters per patient, was collected in EDTA tubes. The data stem from a study of regulatory T cells in long-lasting Graves disease. Construction of the TCR beta libraries employed iRepertoire HTBI primers in conjunction with Arm-PCR of CDR3 regions. TCRdb re-called the multiplex PCR reads with MiXCR, one entry per CDR3 protein. The sample consists of roughly 430,000 distinct CDR3 sequences, around 20% of them appearing once. Study conclusions and caveats: Accuracy was possibly reduced by small sample size. With persistent disease, TRBV28, TRBJ1-2 and TRBJ2-5 were the favored segments. Thyroid tissue was not studied; only peripheral blood was.

CDR3 length: 14 amino acids. CDR1 and CDR2 (germline): GTSNPN, SVGIG (reference sequence). The V end lost 0 bases, the J end lost 13 bases, and 21 bases lay between the germline ends. The source material was peripheral blood mononuclear cells (PBMCs), sampled when the disease was refractory, from a patient treated with antithyroid drugs. The chain joins TRBV30 to TRBJ2-5; a possible D gene is TRBD1 (6 bases). The source is a female donor with Graves disease. The CDR3, as DNA: TGTGCCTGGAGTGTACCAGGCAGGGGCTCTCCACGGTACTTC. This sequence encodes CAWSVPGRGSPRYF.